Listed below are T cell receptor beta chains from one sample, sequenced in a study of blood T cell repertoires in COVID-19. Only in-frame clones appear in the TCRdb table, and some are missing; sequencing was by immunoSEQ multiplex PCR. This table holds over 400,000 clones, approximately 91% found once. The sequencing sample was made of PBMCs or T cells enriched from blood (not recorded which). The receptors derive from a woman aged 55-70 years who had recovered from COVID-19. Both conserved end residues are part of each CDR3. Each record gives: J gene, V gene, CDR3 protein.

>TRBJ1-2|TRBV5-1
CASSLGDRHSRNYGYTF
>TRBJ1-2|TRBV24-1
CATSDFSGTGLVGYTF
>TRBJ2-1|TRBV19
CATRVAGDREQFF
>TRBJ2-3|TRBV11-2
CASSPLAGGFTDTQYF
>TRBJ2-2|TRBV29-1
CSVNRGTGELFF
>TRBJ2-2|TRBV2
CASSGQGLNTGELFF
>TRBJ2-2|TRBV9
CASSVFGSGGAEELFF
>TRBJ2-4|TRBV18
CASSPPLTGVSRNIQYF
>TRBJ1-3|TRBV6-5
CASTWTGVNTIYF
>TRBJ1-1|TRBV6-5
CASRGREGTEAFF
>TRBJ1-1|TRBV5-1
CASSFGGPNTEAFF
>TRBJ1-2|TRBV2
CVSSSTQGVNYGYTF
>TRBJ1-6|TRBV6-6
CASSRDRGIGNSPLHF
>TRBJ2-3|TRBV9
CASSGRQITSTDTQYF
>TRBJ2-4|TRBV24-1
CATSDPSRDRENIQYF
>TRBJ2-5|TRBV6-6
CASSLDRGQETQYF
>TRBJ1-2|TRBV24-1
CATGTGAPNYGYTF
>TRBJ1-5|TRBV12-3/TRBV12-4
CASGERGTQHF
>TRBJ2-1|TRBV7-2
CASSLAELGQGAYEQFF
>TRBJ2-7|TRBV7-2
CASSRGLTFTYEQYF
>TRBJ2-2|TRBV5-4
CASSSGLAGGQVGELFF
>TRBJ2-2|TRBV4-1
CASSQLQGARTGELFF
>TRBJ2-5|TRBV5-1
CASSVGLAGANQETQYF
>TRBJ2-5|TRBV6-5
CASKWPPWETQYF
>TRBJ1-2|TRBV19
CASSLGGGVYGYTF
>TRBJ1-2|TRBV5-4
CASSFGHPPNYGYTF
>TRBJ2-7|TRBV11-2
CASSLVRRDRGAGYEQYF
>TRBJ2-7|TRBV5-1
CASRHRSGEQYF
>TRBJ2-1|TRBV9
CASSPRLAAYNEQFF
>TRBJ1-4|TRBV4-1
CASSQQGETNEKLFF
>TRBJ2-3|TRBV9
CASSVGTSSHTQYF
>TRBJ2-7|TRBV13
CASSLTGLELYEQYF
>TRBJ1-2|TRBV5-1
CASSLAGQTNYGYTF
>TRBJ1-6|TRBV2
CASGDRAHNSPLHF
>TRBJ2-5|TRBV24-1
CATSDWDFQETQYF
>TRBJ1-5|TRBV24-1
CATSGDRGLHNQPQHF
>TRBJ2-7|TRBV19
CASGVEYEQYF
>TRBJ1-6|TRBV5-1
CASSLGGGNSYNSPLHF
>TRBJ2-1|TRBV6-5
CASSSTGSSYNEQFF
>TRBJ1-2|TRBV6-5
CASSYLQASYGYTF
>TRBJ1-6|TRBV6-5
CASSLWTDNSPLHF
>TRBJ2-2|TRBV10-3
CAISSGQGPNTGELFF
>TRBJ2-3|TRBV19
CASSPLDMSDTQYF
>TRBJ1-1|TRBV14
CASRRASGTEAFF
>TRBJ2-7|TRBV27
CASSFGDEQYF
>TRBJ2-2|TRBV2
CASSGSQGAAGELFF
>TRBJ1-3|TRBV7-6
CASSLGGDTIYF
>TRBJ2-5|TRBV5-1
CASSLDRKETQYF
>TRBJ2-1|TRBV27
CASSNRGNEQFF
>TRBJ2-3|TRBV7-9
CASRAPSSDTQYF
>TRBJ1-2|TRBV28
CASSRTWEGYTF
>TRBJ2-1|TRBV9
CASSGGRDRGMHEQFF
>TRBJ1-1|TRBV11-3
CASSFTGNTEAFF
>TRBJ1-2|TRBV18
CASSRVEGAINYGYTF
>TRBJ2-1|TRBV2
CASKGGGAALEQFF
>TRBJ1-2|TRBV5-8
CASSSGGSWGYTF